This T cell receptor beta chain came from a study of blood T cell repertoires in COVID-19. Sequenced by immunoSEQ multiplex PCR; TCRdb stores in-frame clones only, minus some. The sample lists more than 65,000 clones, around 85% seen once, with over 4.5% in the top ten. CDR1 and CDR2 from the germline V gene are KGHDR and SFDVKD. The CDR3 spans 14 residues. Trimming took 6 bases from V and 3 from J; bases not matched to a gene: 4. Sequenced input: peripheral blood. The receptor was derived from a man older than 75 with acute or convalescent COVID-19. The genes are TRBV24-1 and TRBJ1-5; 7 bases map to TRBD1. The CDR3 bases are TGTGCCACCAGTCCGGGGACAGCCAATCAGCCCCAGCATTTT. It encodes CATSPGTANQPQHF.